This TCR beta chain was documented in a study of Ad26.COV2.S vaccination and SARS-CoV-2 variants. The wider study: In the COV1001 trial, the donor was in the Ad26.COV2.S arm.

Assay: immunoSEQ multiplex PCR; the TCRdb copy retains only in-frame clones and omits some. This table has some 520,000 clones, roughly 85% appearing once. The V segment lost 5 bases and the J segment 2 bases; nucleotides outside the gene matches: 4. The CDR3 covers 15 residues. Germline values: CDR1 MGHRA, CDR2 YSYEKL. Treatment: some 20 received Ad26.COV2.S at low or high dose, single or two shots; roughly 5 received placebo; per-sample allocation not given. Sampling was performed 63 days after the first vaccine or placebo injection. The chain joins TRBV4-1 to TRBJ2-7; 12 nucleotides match TRBD2. This clonotype originated in a person aged 18-65 years who received the Ad26.COV2.S COVID-19 vaccine or a placebo. The material was peripheral blood, obtained in a trial of Ad26.COV2.S vaccine versus placebo. CDR3 protein: CASSNLAGGTYEQYF. DNA of the CDR3: TGCGCCAGCAGCAACCTAGCGGGAGGGACCTACGAGCAGTACTTC.